This passage covers 18 T cell receptor beta chains from one sample sequenced in a study of CD8 T cells in ankylosing spondylitis. TCRdb re-analysed the 5' RACE reads in MiXCR, keeping a single row per CDR3 protein. The sample includes fewer than 180,000 distinct CDR3 sequences, roughly 44% of them seen just once. The sample comprised synovial fluid, either unsorted or a sorted T cell fraction (not recorded which). All receptors come from a male donor with ankylosing spondylitis.

The V and J genes are TRBV27 and TRBJ2-7; D is undetermined. V lost 2 bases and J lost 2, with 7 bases in between. Germline CDR1 and CDR2: MNHEY and SMNVEV (reference sequence). This CDR3 has 13 amino acids. The CDR3 is CASSLLQPYEQYF. CDR3 DNA: TGTGCCAGCAGTTTACTCCAACCCTACGAGCAGTACTTC.

The chain joins TRBV4-1 to TRBJ2-6, with a tentative D call TRBD1 (6 bases). With 1 base removed from V and 0 bases from J, the gap between germline ends came to 7 bases. The CDR3 length is 16 residues. Germline loops: CDR1 MGHRA, CDR2 YSYEKL. The CDR3 DNA follows: TGCGCCAGCAGCCAAGGACAGGTCTCTGGGGCCAACGTCCTGACTTTC. Translated: CASSQGQVSGANVLTF.

This clonotype was recorded many times. This sequence joins TRBV7-9 and TRBJ2-3, with 9 bases that match TRBD2. Germline V gives CDR1 SEHNR, CDR2 FQNEAQ (reference sequence). Losses at the gene ends were 6 bases for V and 1 base for J; bases not matched to a gene: 5. The CDR3 has 15 residues. The CDR3 loop is CASRVAGEGTDTQYF. CDR3 nucleotide sequence: TGTGCCAGCAGGGTAGCGGGAGAAGGCACAGATACGCAGTATTTT.

In its sample, this clonotype was seen once. V usage is TRBV6-1 and J usage is TRBJ2-7, with 10 bases lining up with TRBD2. Germline V gene lookup returns CDR1 MNHNS and CDR2 SASEGT. Trimming at V came to 5 bases and at J to 6 bases, leaving 13 bases not matched to a gene. The CDR3 contains 16 residues. The CDR3 sequence: CASSTRTSGTVGEQYF. The CDR3 DNA sequence: TGTGCCAGCAGTACCAGGACTAGCGGCACCGTGGGCGAGCAGTACTTC.

J is TRBJ1-2 and V is TRBV5-1; D is possibly TRBD1 (5 bases). Trimming took 1 base from V and 4 from J, leaving 20 bases between them. Germline CDR1 reads SGHRS; CDR2 reads YFSETQ. The CDR3 has 17 amino acids. CDR3 in DNA: TGCGCCAGCAGCTTGAGGGGCCCGACACATGACGGCTATGGCTACACCTTC. Translation gives CASSLRGPTHDGYGYTF.

The chain uses TRBV6-2 or TRBV6-3 and TRBJ2-1; a possible D gene is TRBD2 (5 bases). Deletions cut 1 base from V and 5 bases from J, with 12 bases between. Germline loops: CDR1 MNHEY, CDR2 SVGEGT. The CDR3 extends over 15 amino acids. The CDR3 nucleotides are TGTGCCAGCAGTTACTATGGGGAGACGGACAATGAGCAGTTCTTC. It yields the protein CASSYYGETDNEQFF.

This clonotype was recorded only once. The CDR3 loop is CASRRTGWGYNEQFF. CDR3 coding DNA: TGTGCCAGCAGACGGACAGGGTGGGGGTACAATGAGCAGTTCTTC. The J gene is TRBJ2-1, the V gene TRBV12-3 or TRBV12-4; 8 nucleotides match TRBD1. The CDR3 has 15 amino acids. After removal of 6 bases from V and 4 bases from J, the junction contained 8 bases not matched to a gene.

This chain links TRBV4-1 with TRBJ2-7; 8 bases match TRBD1. Germline CDR1 and CDR2: MGHRA and YSYEKL. V trimming: 4 bases; J trimming: 0 bases; junction bases outside the gene matches: 11. The CDR3 has 17 residues. The CDR3 sequence: CASSLQIRDRFSYEQYF. The CDR3, as DNA: TGCGCCAGCAGCCTTCAAATACGGGACAGGTTCTCCTACGAGCAGTACTTC.

This clonotype turned up a few times. This chain connects TRBV12-3 or TRBV12-4 to TRBJ2-7, with D possibly matching TRBD1 (5 bases). Trimming shortened V by 3 bases and J by 4 bases, and 7 bases separated the two germline ends. The CDR3 has 12 residues. DNA of the CDR3: TGTGCCAGCAGTTTTAAGGGGTACGAGCAGTACTTC. Protein sequence: CASSFKGYEQYF.

The J gene is TRBJ2-3, the V gene TRBV11-2; TRBD1 or TRBD2 may be the D gene (5 bases each). CDR1 SGHAT and CDR2 FQNNGV come from the germline V gene. V lost 3 bases, J lost 4 bases, and 11 bases lay in between. CDR3 length: 14 residues. For the CDR3, the DNA is TGTGCCAGCAGCTTCCGGGGCCTTTCAGATACGCAGTATTTT. Amino acids: CASSFRGLSDTQYF.

This clonotype was found a few times. The rearrangement links TRBV2 to TRBJ2-1; no firm D call. The CDR3 sequence is 13 residues long. Germline values: CDR1 SNHLY, CDR2 FYNNEI. The V and J ends lost 6 bases and 3 bases respectively, with 9 bases between them. The CDR3 region is CASRWTDYNEQFF. DNA for the CDR3: TGTGCCAGCAGATGGACGGACTACAATGAGCAGTTCTTC.

J is TRBJ2-1 and V is TRBV27; D may be TRBD1 (5 bases). From germline, CDR1 is MNHEY and CDR2 SMNVEV (reference sequence). The CDR3 runs to 18 residues. V was cut by 2 bases and J by 5 bases, with 22 bases left in between. Written as DNA, the CDR3 is TGTGCCAGCAGTTTAGGGGCCAAAGAGTGGGGCCTTGACAATGAGCAGTTCTTC. Residues: CASSLGAKEWGLDNEQFF.

This clonotype was seen a single time. This chain joins TRBV27 and TRBJ2-7; a weak D match, TRBD2 (5 bases). The V gene lost 1 base and the J gene lost 2 bases, with 9 bases spanning the gap. The CDR3 has 14 residues. CDR1 and CDR2 (germline): MNHEY, SMNVEV (reference sequence). The CDR3 DNA sequence: TGTGCCAGCAGTTTATTGAGAGGGACCTACGAGCAGTACTTC. Its protein product is CASSLLRGTYEQYF.

The chain links TRBV4-1 to TRBJ2-1, with 9 positions matching TRBD2. The germline gives CDR1 MGHRA, CDR2 YSYEKL. The CDR3 has 17 residues. With 8 bases clipped from V and 0 bases from J, the junction kept 11 bases outside the gene matches. The CDR3 region has the DNA TGCGCCAGCTCCCAGAGGGGCGGGAGGGCCTCCTACAATGAGCAGTTCTTC. It translates to CASSQRGGRASYNEQFF.

The chain links TRBV4-1 to TRBJ2-1; the D gene is possibly TRBD2 (6 bases). Germline-derived CDR1 and CDR2 are MGHRA and YSYEKL. The CDR3 runs to 16 residues. Deletions cut 0 bases from V and 7 bases from J, with 16 bases between. In DNA form, the CDR3 reads TGCGCCAGCAGCCAAGATTACCTAGCGTACAGTAATGAGCAGTTCTTC. Translating it yields CASSQDYLAYSNEQFF.

This clonotype was counted at least ten times. The chain employs TRBV20-1 and TRBJ2-7, with D maybe TRBD2 (5 bases). Germline CDR1 reads DFQATT; CDR2 reads SNEGSKA (reference sequence). The CDR3 totals 13 residues. With 0 bases removed from V and 5 bases from J, the gap between germline ends came to 11 bases. Written as DNA, the CDR3 is TGCAGTGCTAGAGATCCGGGGAGCCACGAGCAGTACTTC. Translated: CSARDPGSHEQYF.

V and J are TRBV20-1 and TRBJ2-1; 12 bases line up with TRBD2. Germline V lookup: CDR1 DFQATT, CDR2 SNEGSKA (reference sequence). The V and J ends lost 6 bases and 4 bases, in that order; junction bases with no gene match: 7. This CDR3 is 15 amino acids long. The CDR3 sequence: CSAELAGGAYNEQFF. The DNA for the CDR3 is TGCAGTGCGGAACTAGCGGGGGGTGCGTACAATGAGCAGTTCTTC.

This chain links TRBV28 with TRBJ2-2, with 8 bases lining up with TRBD2. V trimming: 3 bases; J trimming: 3 bases; junction bases outside the gene matches: 3. This CDR3 spans 15 amino acids. Germline CDR1 is MDHEN and CDR2 is SYDVKM. This CDR3 reads CASSFMREDTGELFF. CDR3 nucleotides: TGTGCCAGCAGTTTTATGCGGGAGGACACCGGGGAGCTGTTTTTT.